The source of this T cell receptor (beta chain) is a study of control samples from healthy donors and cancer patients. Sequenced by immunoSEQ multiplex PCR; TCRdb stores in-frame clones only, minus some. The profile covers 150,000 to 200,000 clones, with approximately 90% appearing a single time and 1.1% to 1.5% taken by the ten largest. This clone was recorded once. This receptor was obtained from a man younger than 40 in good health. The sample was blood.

Here the CDR3 reads CASSFPQGGDSPLHF. CDR3 nucleotide sequence: TGTGCCAGCAGTTTTCCCCAGGGGGGGGATTCACCCCTCCACTTT. This sequence joins TRBV28 and TRBJ1-6, with 7 nucleotides matching TRBD1. Trimming took 3 bases from V and 8 from J; bases not matched to a gene: 7. The CDR3 loop spans 15 amino acids. Germline loops: CDR1 MDHEN, CDR2 SYDVKM.